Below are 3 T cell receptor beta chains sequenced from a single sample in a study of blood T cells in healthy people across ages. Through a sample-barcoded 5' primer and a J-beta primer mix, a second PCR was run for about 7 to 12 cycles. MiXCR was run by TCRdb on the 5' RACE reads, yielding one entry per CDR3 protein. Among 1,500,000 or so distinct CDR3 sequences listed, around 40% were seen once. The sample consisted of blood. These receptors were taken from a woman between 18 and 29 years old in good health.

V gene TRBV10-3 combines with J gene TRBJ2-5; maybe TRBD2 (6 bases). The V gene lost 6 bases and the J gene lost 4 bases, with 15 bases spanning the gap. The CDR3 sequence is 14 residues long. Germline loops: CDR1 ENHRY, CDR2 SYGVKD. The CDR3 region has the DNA TGTGCCATCAGCCCACTGGGGGGAACAGAGACCCAGTACTTC. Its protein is CAISPLGGTETQYF.

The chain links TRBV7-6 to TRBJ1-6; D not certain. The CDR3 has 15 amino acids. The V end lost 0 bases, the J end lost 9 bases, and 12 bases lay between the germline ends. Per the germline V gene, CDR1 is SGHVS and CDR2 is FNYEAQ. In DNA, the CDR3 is TGTGCCAGCAGCTTAGCGGCGGACTCGGGTTCACCCCTCCACTTT. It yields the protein CASSLAADSGSPLHF.

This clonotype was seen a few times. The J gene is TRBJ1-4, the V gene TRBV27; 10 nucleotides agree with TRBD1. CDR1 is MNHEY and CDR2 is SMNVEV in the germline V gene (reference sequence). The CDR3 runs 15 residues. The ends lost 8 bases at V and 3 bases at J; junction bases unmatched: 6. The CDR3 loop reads CASGRQGAANEKLFF. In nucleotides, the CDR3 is TGTGCCAGCGGGAGACAGGGGGCGGCTAATGAAAAACTGTTTTTT.